The T cell receptor (beta chain) described here comes from a study of T cells in Graves' hyperthyroidism and ophthalmopathy. Study-level points and caveats: Ophthalmopathy, which appeared later, was predicted by the model a median around 6.5 months before onset. Blood shared most expanded thyroid clonotypes above 0.001.

Exclusion of patients followed from uncontrolled infection, other autoimmune disease, pregnancy or lactation. Amplified TCR beta CDR3 regions derived from RNA transcripts. First-round RT-PCR with HTBI primers amplified the TCR CDR3 region. TCRdb re-called the multiplex PCR reads with MiXCR, one entry per CDR3 protein. This table has under 350,000 distinct CDR3 sequences, approximately 17% appearing once. The CDR3 spans 15 residues. CDR1 and CDR2 (germline): DFQATT, SNEGSKA (reference sequence). With 1 base clipped from V and 0 bases from J, the junction kept 3 bases outside the gene matches. In its sample, this clonotype was seen a few times. As yet, its antigen is unknown.

The V gene is TRBV20-1, the J gene TRBJ2-3; TRBD2 matches at 8 bases. The TCR originated in an older woman with Graves' ophthalmopathy. Sequencing was performed on blood. The CDR3 DNA reads TGCAGTGCTAGAGCGGGGGGGCTTAGCACAGATACGCAGTATTTT. It specifies CSARAGGLSTDTQYF.